Listed below are T cell receptor beta chains from one sample, sequenced in a study of blood T cell repertoires in COVID-19. Measured with immunoSEQ multiplex PCR; TCRdb has only the in-frame clones, and not every one. The sample includes some 70,000 clones, more than 75% of them seen just once. Sequencing was done on a sample of peripheral blood. The origin of the receptors is a man aged 45 to 65 with active COVID-19. Both conserved end residues are trimmed from each CDR3.

j_gene | v_gene | CDR3aa
TRBJ1-2 | TRBV12-3/TRBV12-4 | ASSLRTAYGYT
TRBJ1-4 | TRBV24-1 | ATSDSRTANEKLF
TRBJ2-5 | TRBV7-9 | ASSSHRGLAGGPRETQY
TRBJ2-1 | TRBV3-1/TRBV3-2 | ASSYLVLAGEPENEQF
TRBJ2-7 | TRBV28 | ASSLATGIYEQY
TRBJ2-7 | TRBV7-2 | ASSSTGLAYEQY
TRBJ2-2 | TRBV18 | ASSTSSPGELF
TRBJ2-3 | TRBV27 | ASSLLGDTQY
TRBJ1-1 | TRBV7-3 | ASSAGSTTEAF
TRBJ2-3 | TRBV6-2/TRBV6-3 | ASSYYITGGSDTQY
TRBJ2-2 | TRBV28 | ASSLSPGELF
TRBJ2-4 | TRBV2 | ASRTDRKNIQY
TRBJ2-7 | TRBV4-3 | ASMEDRDSFFSSYEQY
TRBJ2-5 | TRBV7-2 | ASSSTRQETQY
TRBJ2-7 | TRBV30 | AWGTGAGDEQY
TRBJ1-4 | TRBV7-9 | ASSPPAGLKLF
TRBJ2-1 | TRBV4-1 | ASSQAPGSSYNEQF
TRBJ2-7 | TRBV28 | ASSLSGEDEQY
TRBJ2-1 | TRBV28 | ASEGTSGPDEQF
TRBJ1-2 | TRBV15 | ATSRGNSGKTRGYT
TRBJ1-1 | TRBV5-1 | ASSLDVGRNTEAF
TRBJ2-5 | TRBV3-1/TRBV3-2 | ASSQSPSGEQETQY
TRBJ1-2 | TRBV5-5 | ASSLRGPDRRHGYT
TRBJ2-1 | TRBV9 | ASSVDEFGGNEQF
TRBJ1-2 | TRBV5-5 | ASSLHSQGNYGYT
TRBJ2-2 | TRBV7-3 | ASSVQGANTGELF
TRBJ1-2 | TRBV27 | ASSLGVNYGYT
TRBJ1-5 | TRBV7-8 | ASSKKVWQGIDQPQH
TRBJ1-6 | TRBV7-3 | ASSLEGGSRSPLH
TRBJ2-2 | TRBV11-2 | ASSLDLDRGNTGELF